This TCR beta chain was sequenced during a study of cytomegalovirus exposure and HLA in healthy donors. Germline trimming cut 7 bases from V and 7 bases from J; bases unmatched to any gene: 7. This CDR3 region has 13 residues. CDR1 and CDR2 from the germline V gene are MNHNS and SASEGT. Primers included in the PCR were 60 Vbeta and 13 Jbeta primers. Using immunoSEQ multiplex PCR, the repertoire was profiled, and TCRdb retains in-frame clones only, with some absent. The table records approximately 200,000 clones, 79% of them present only once. The source material was PBMCs. The source is a woman aged 25 to 39 in good health and CMV-seropositive. The genes are TRBV6-1 and TRBJ2-7; 10 bases are a match to TRBD2. CDR3 in amino acids: CASKERGGEEQYF. DNA of the CDR3: TGTGCCAGCAAGGAGCGGGGGGGCGAAGAGCAGTACTTC.